Each of the 8 T cell receptor beta chains below was sequenced from the same sample in a study of early T cells in non-severe SARS-CoV-2 infection. Each CDR3 protein is one row after TCRdb ran MiXCR on the 5' RACE reads. The sample has approximately 100,000 distinct CDR3 sequences, 16% seen once. Sequenced material: whole blood. Every receptor here comes from an adult who was a healthcare worker with PCR-confirmed SARS-CoV-2 infection or an uninfected control (not recorded which).

This chain links TRBV6-2 or TRBV6-3 with TRBJ2-5; D might be TRBD2 (5 bases). From germline, CDR1 is MNHEY and CDR2 SVGEGT. The CDR3 runs to 13 residues. The V gene lost 5 bases and the J gene lost 7 bases, with 14 bases spanning the gap. The CDR3 region is CASSPRPEGTQYF. The CDR3 DNA is TGTGCCAGCAGTCCCCGTCCCGAGGGGACCCAGTACTTC.

As to this clonotype: Germline and junction disagree at one end, which may indicate a read error. This chain uses TRBV7-9 with TRBJ2-5; TRBD2 matches 11 bases. Germline V lookup: CDR1 SEHNR, CDR2 FQNEAQ (reference sequence). This CDR3 comprises 14 residues. CDR3 nucleotides: TGTGCCAGCAGCCTAGCGGGGGGCCAAGAGACCCAGTACTTC. The encoded protein is CASSLAGGQETQYF.

The chain combines TRBV5-6 with TRBJ1-2; tentative D call: TRBD1 (6 bases). V was trimmed by 4 bases and J by 2 bases, leaving 18 bases between them. The CDR3 contains 16 residues. Germline V lookup: CDR1 SGHDT, CDR2 YYEEEE. The CDR3 is CASSPPGTPRNYGYTF. CDR3 nucleotides: TGTGCCAGCAGCCCCCCCGGGACACCTAGAAACTATGGCTACACCTTC. Together with reference TRBV5-6 and TRBJ1-2, the CDR3 gives the full variable domain: DAGVTQSPTHLIKTRGQQVTLRCSPKSGHDTVSWYQQALGQGPQFIFQYYEEEERQRGNFPDRFSGHQFPNYSSELNVNALLLGDSALYLCASSPPGTPRNYGYTFGSGTRLTVV.

The J gene is TRBJ1-5, the V gene TRBV20-1; 7 nucleotides agree with TRBD1. The V gene's germline CDR1 is DFQATT and CDR2 SNEGSKA (reference sequence). The V and J ends lost 5 bases and 2 bases, in that order; junction bases with no gene match: 0. The CDR3 spans 12 residues. The CDR3 DNA is TGCAGTGCTGGACAGGGCAATCAGCCCCAGCATTTT. The encoded protein is CSAGQGNQPQHF.

This chain uses TRBV7-9 with TRBJ1-3, with D unresolved. V gave up 1 base and J gave up 0 bases, with 4 bases separating them. CDR1 and CDR2 (germline): SEHNR, FQNEAQ (reference sequence). This CDR3 has 14 residues. The CDR3 bases are TGTGCCAGCAGCTTAGAGGCCTCTGGAAACACCATATATTTT. This sequence encodes CASSLEASGNTIYF.

This clonotype has at least ten counts. The rearrangement uses TRBV20-1 and TRBJ1-2; unclear D gene. Germline CDR1 reads DFQATT; CDR2 reads SNEGSKA (reference sequence). V was cut by 3 bases and J by 7 bases, with 21 bases left in between. This CDR3 region has 15 residues. CDR3 DNA: TGCAGTGCTAGCGTATCGGCAGGTTTGGCTGGTGGCTACACCTTC. Residues: CSASVSAGLAGGYTF.

The chain recombines TRBV29-1 with TRBJ1-1; D not resolved. V was shortened by 1 base and J by 0 bases, with 9 bases between the two germline ends. Germline CDR1 and CDR2: SQVTM and ANQGSEA. The CDR3 totals 14 residues. The CDR3 region has the DNA TGCAGCGTTGAAGGGGCAGTTATGAACACTGAAGCTTTCTTT. It specifies CSVEGAVMNTEAFF.

This clonotype was observed at least ten times. The genes are TRBV5-1 and TRBJ1-1, with 11 bases matching TRBD1. CDR3 size: 15 residues. The germline CDR1 and CDR2 sequences are SGHRS and YFSETQ. V lost 5 bases to trimming and J lost 5 bases; unmatched junction nucleotides: 8. The CDR3 reads CASRDRGRGGTEAFF. The DNA of the CDR3 is TGCGCCAGCAGGGACAGGGGGCGAGGAGGTACTGAAGCTTTCTTT.